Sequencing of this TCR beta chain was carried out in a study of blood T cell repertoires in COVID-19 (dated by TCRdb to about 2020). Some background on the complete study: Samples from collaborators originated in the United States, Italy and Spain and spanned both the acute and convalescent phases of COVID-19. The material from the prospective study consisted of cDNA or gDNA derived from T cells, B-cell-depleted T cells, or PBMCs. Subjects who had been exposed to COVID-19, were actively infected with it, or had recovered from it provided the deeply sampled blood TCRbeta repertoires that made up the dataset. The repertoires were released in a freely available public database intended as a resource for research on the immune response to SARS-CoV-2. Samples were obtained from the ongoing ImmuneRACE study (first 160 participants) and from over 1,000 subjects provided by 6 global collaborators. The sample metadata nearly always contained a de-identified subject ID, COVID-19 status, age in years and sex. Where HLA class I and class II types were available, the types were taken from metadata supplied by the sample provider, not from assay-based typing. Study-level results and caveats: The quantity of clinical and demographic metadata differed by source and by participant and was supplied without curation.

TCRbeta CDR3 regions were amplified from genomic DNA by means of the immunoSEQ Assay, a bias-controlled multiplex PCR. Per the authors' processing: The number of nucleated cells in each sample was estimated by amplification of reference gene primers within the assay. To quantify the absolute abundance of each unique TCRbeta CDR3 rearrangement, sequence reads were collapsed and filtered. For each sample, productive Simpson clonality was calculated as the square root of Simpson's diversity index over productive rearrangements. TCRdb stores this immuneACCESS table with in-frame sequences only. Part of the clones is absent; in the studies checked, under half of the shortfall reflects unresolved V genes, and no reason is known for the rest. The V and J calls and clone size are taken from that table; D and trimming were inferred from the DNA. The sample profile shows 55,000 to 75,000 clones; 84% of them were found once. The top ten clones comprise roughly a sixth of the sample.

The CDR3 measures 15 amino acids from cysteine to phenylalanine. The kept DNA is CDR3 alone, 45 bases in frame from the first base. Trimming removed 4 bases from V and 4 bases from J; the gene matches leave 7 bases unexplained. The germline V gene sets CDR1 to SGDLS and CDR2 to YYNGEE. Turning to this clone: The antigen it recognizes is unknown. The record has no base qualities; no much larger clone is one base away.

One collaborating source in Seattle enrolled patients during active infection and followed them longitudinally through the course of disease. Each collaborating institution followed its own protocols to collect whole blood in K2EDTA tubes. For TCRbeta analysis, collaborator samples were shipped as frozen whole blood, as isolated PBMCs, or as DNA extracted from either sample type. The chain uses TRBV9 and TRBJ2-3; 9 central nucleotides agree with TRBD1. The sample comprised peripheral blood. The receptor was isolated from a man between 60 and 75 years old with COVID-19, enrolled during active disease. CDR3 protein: CASSPTRQGADTQYF. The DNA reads TGTGCCAGCAGCCCAACGCGACAGGGGGCAGATACGCAGTATTTT.